Listed below are T cell receptor beta chains from one sample, sequenced in a study of blood T cell repertoires in COVID-19. The assay was immunoSEQ multiplex PCR, and TCRdb's table has in-frame clones only and misses some. The profile covers 200,000 or so clones, with under 90% appearing a single time and over 9.5% taken by the ten largest. The specimen was peripheral blood. The receptors were gathered from a woman at least 80 years old with COVID-19, enrolled during active disease. CDR3s include the opening cysteine and the closing phenylalanine or tryptophan. Each record gives: J gene, D gene, clone size, V gene, CDR3 protein, CDR3 DNA. D genes are given only for firm matches. For some rows the clone size is stated as once, few or many, or as a class when expanded; others skip it.

j_call: TRBJ1-2
d_call: NA
clone_size: NA
v_call: TRBV7-3
cdr3_aa: CAVGDPGIDGYTF
cdr3_nt: TGTGCCGTAGGAGACCCCGGGATAGATGGCTACACCTTC

j_call: TRBJ1-2
d_call: NA
clone_size: NA
v_call: TRBV7-2
cdr3_aa: CASSRGEVYGYTF
cdr3_nt: TGTGCCAGCAGCCGGGGGGAGGTCTATGGCTACACCTTC

j_call: TRBJ1-1
d_call: NA
clone_size: once
v_call: TRBV2
cdr3_aa: CASRGQGNTEAFF
cdr3_nt: TGTGCCAGCAGAGGACAAGGGAACACTGAAGCTTTCTTT

j_call: TRBJ1-5
d_call: NA
clone_size: NA
v_call: TRBV6-1
cdr3_aa: CASSETTGTNQPQHF
cdr3_nt: TGTGCCAGCAGTGAAACTACAGGGACCAATCAGCCCCAGCATTTT

j_call: TRBJ1-2
d_call: NA
clone_size: NA
v_call: TRBV28
cdr3_aa: CASSLETELYGYTF
cdr3_nt: TGTGCCAGCAGCCTCGAGACAGAGCTTTATGGCTACACCTTC

j_call: TRBJ1-1
d_call: NA
clone_size: NA
v_call: TRBV18
cdr3_aa: CASSPSGFEAFF
cdr3_nt: TGTGCCAGCTCACCATCGGGGTTTGAAGCTTTCTTT

j_call: TRBJ1-3
d_call: NA
clone_size: few
v_call: TRBV5-1
cdr3_aa: CASSLGPAESGNTIYF
cdr3_nt: TGCGCCAGCAGCTTGGGACCGGCGGAGTCTGGAAACACCATATATTTT

j_call: TRBJ1-1
d_call: TRBD1
clone_size: NA
v_call: TRBV27
cdr3_aa: CASSDRTGIYEAFF
cdr3_nt: TGTGCCAGCAGTGACCGGACAGGGATATATGAAGCTTTCTTT

j_call: TRBJ1-2
d_call: NA
clone_size: NA
v_call: TRBV6-1
cdr3_aa: CASSEAFGQTYGYTF
cdr3_nt: TGTGCCAGCAGTGAAGCTTTCGGACAGACATATGGCTACACCTTC

j_call: TRBJ2-3
d_call: TRBD2
clone_size: NA
v_call: TRBV4-3
cdr3_aa: CASSQDGLAGGRGTDTQYF
cdr3_nt: TGCGCCAGCAGCCAAGATGGGCTAGCGGGGGGGCGAGGGACAGATACGCAGTATTTT

j_call: TRBJ2-2
d_call: NA
clone_size: once
v_call: TRBV7-2
cdr3_aa: CASSAQGTANTGELFF
cdr3_nt: TGTGCCAGCAGCGCCCAGGGTACCGCGAACACCGGGGAGCTGTTTTTT

j_call: TRBJ1-1
d_call: NA
clone_size: NA
v_call: TRBV5-1
cdr3_aa: CASRRDTNTEAFF
cdr3_nt: TGCGCCAGCCGCCGGGACACCAACACTGAAGCTTTCTTT

j_call: TRBJ1-1
d_call: NA
clone_size: NA
v_call: TRBV15
cdr3_aa: CATSRDYVATEAFF
cdr3_nt: TGTGCCACCAGCAGAGATTACGTGGCTACTGAAGCTTTCTTT

j_call: TRBJ1-4
d_call: TRBD1
clone_size: NA
v_call: TRBV2
cdr3_aa: CAGSTGTPEKLFF
cdr3_nt: TGTGCCGGGTCGACAGGGACTCCTGAAAAACTGTTTTTT

j_call: TRBJ2-2
d_call: NA
clone_size: NA
v_call: TRBV24-1
cdr3_aa: CATSDPTPSIAGELFF
cdr3_nt: TGTGCCACCAGTGATCCGACTCCTTCAATAGCCGGGGAGCTGTTTTTT

j_call: TRBJ1-5
d_call: NA
clone_size: NA
v_call: TRBV28
cdr3_aa: CASSPDKFSNQPQHF
cdr3_nt: TGTGCCAGCAGCCCGGACAAGTTTAGCAATCAGCCCCAGCATTTT

j_call: TRBJ1-6
d_call: NA
clone_size: NA
v_call: TRBV7-9
cdr3_aa: CASSLSGNGSPLHF
cdr3_nt: TGTGCCAGCAGCTTATCCGGGAATGGGTCACCCCTCCACTTT

j_call: TRBJ1-2
d_call: NA
clone_size: NA
v_call: TRBV3-1/TRBV3-2
cdr3_aa: CASSPVLTGGYGYTF
cdr3_nt: TGTGCCAGCAGCCCAGTCCTAACTGGAGGATATGGCTACACCTTC

j_call: TRBJ2-5
d_call: TRBD2
clone_size: NA
v_call: TRBV3-1/TRBV3-2
cdr3_aa: CASSPTSGVETQYF
cdr3_nt: TGTGCCAGCAGCCCCACTAGCGGGGTAGAGACCCAGTACTTC

j_call: TRBJ2-7
d_call: TRBD1
clone_size: NA
v_call: TRBV6-5
cdr3_aa: CASSYRDRNYEQYF
cdr3_nt: TGTGCCAGCAGTTACCGGGACAGGAACTACGAGCAGTACTTC

j_call: TRBJ1-3
d_call: TRBD1
clone_size: NA
v_call: TRBV7-2
cdr3_aa: CASSLASGQDSGNTIYF
cdr3_nt: TGTGCCAGCAGCTTAGCGTCGGGACAGGACTCTGGAAACACCATATATTTT

j_call: TRBJ1-2
d_call: TRBD1
clone_size: NA
v_call: TRBV23-1
cdr3_aa: CASSQSRETGLAGYTF
cdr3_nt: TGCGCCAGCAGTCAATCGAGGGAGACAGGGTTGGCTGGCTACACCTTC

j_call: TRBJ1-2
d_call: TRBD1
clone_size: NA
v_call: TRBV4-2
cdr3_aa: CASSTGDGYTF
cdr3_nt: TGTGCCAGCAGCACAGGGGATGGCTACACCTTC

j_call: TRBJ2-7
d_call: NA
clone_size: few
v_call: TRBV7-9
cdr3_aa: CASSFPTDGGSYEQYF
cdr3_nt: TGTGCCAGCAGCTTCCCGACAGACGGTGGGTCCTACGAGCAGTACTTC

j_call: TRBJ2-7
d_call: NA
clone_size: NA
v_call: TRBV18
cdr3_aa: CASRGSSYEQYF
cdr3_nt: TGTGCCAGCCGGGGAAGCTCCTACGAGCAGTACTTC

j_call: TRBJ1-4
d_call: NA
clone_size: NA
v_call: TRBV2
cdr3_aa: CASSKGAQGEKLFF
cdr3_nt: TGTGCCAGCAGTAAAGGGGCCCAAGGAGAAAAACTGTTTTTT

j_call: TRBJ1-1
d_call: NA
clone_size: NA
v_call: TRBV18
cdr3_aa: CASSLTENTEAFF
cdr3_nt: TGTGCCAGCTCACTCACAGAGAACACTGAAGCTTTCTTT

j_call: TRBJ2-5
d_call: NA
clone_size: NA
v_call: TRBV7-9
cdr3_aa: CASSFDRTVKETQYF
cdr3_nt: TGTGCCAGCAGCTTTGATCGGACAGTCAAAGAGACCCAGTACTTC

j_call: TRBJ2-1
d_call: TRBD1
clone_size: NA
v_call: TRBV18
cdr3_aa: CASSPRDRDNEQFF
cdr3_nt: TGTGCCAGCTCACCCCGGGACAGAGACAATGAGCAGTTCTTC

j_call: TRBJ2-5
d_call: NA
clone_size: once
v_call: TRBV29-1
cdr3_aa: CSVLIQETQYF
cdr3_nt: TGCAGCGTCTTAATACAAGAGACCCAGTACTTC

j_call: TRBJ1-5
d_call: NA
clone_size: NA
v_call: TRBV2
cdr3_aa: CASSTRGGSNQPQHF
cdr3_nt: TGTGCCAGCAGTACCAGGGGAGGGAGCAATCAGCCCCAGCATTTT

j_call: TRBJ1-1
d_call: NA
clone_size: NA
v_call: TRBV7-2
cdr3_aa: CASSQWQGLNTEAFF
cdr3_nt: TGTGCCAGCAGCCAATGGCAGGGGTTGAACACTGAAGCTTTCTTT

j_call: TRBJ1-5
d_call: NA
clone_size: NA
v_call: TRBV19
cdr3_aa: CASSTIGSGSNQPQHF
cdr3_nt: TGTGCCAGTAGTACTATTGGATCGGGGAGCAATCAGCCCCAGCATTTT

j_call: TRBJ2-1
d_call: TRBD2
clone_size: few
v_call: TRBV4-2
cdr3_aa: CASSRELAGGLNEQFF
cdr3_nt: TGTGCCAGCAGCCGGGAACTAGCGGGGGGGCTTAATGAGCAGTTCTTC

j_call: TRBJ1-5
d_call: NA
clone_size: NA
v_call: TRBV12-3/TRBV12-4
cdr3_aa: CASSQSGKEPQHF
cdr3_nt: TGTGCCAGCAGCCAATCAGGAAAGGAGCCCCAGCATTTT

j_call: TRBJ2-1
d_call: NA
clone_size: NA
v_call: TRBV19
cdr3_aa: CASSIPSTSYNEQFF
cdr3_nt: TGTGCCAGTAGTATCCCTAGCACTTCCTACAATGAGCAGTTCTTC

j_call: TRBJ2-1
d_call: TRBD1
clone_size: once
v_call: TRBV9
cdr3_aa: CASSFGQGPYNEQFF
cdr3_nt: TGTGCCAGCAGCTTCGGACAGGGACCCTACAATGAGCAGTTCTTC

j_call: TRBJ1-3
d_call: TRBD1
clone_size: NA
v_call: TRBV10-3
cdr3_aa: CAISADRGAGNTIYF
cdr3_nt: TGTGCCATCAGTGCGGACAGGGGTGCTGGAAACACCATATATTTT

j_call: TRBJ1-1
d_call: NA
clone_size: NA
v_call: TRBV5-1
cdr3_aa: CASSFGENTEAFF
cdr3_nt: TGCGCCAGCAGCTTCGGAGAGAACACTGAAGCTTTCTTT

j_call: TRBJ2-1
d_call: NA
clone_size: NA
v_call: TRBV18
cdr3_aa: CASSPRAGVGNEQFF
cdr3_nt: TGTGCCAGCTCACCACGGGCAGGGGTGGGCAATGAGCAGTTCTTC

j_call: TRBJ2-3
d_call: TRBD2
clone_size: NA
v_call: TRBV19
cdr3_aa: CASSRSAGRTDTQYF
cdr3_nt: TGTGCCAGTAGTAGGTCAGCGGGACGCACAGATACGCAGTATTTT

j_call: TRBJ1-2
d_call: TRBD1
clone_size: NA
v_call: TRBV6-5
cdr3_aa: CASSSTGGAYGYTF
cdr3_nt: TGTGCCAGCAGTTCTACAGGGGGCGCCTATGGCTACACCTTC

j_call: TRBJ1-5
d_call: NA
clone_size: few
v_call: TRBV15
cdr3_aa: CATSRARVSNQPQHF
cdr3_nt: TGTGCCACCAGCAGAGCCAGGGTAAGCAATCAGCCCCAGCATTTT

j_call: TRBJ2-1
d_call: TRBD2
clone_size: NA
v_call: TRBV9
cdr3_aa: CASSVAIPRPNMVAGGPGNEQFF
cdr3_nt: TGTGCCAGCAGCGTAGCTATTCCCCGTCCTAATATGGTAGCGGGGGGGCCCGGCAATGAGCAGTTCTTC

j_call: TRBJ2-7
d_call: NA
clone_size: NA
v_call: TRBV2
cdr3_aa: CASSLYEQYF
cdr3_nt: TGTGCCAGCAGTCTCTACGAGCAGTACTTC

j_call: TRBJ2-1
d_call: TRBD2
clone_size: once
v_call: TRBV11-2
cdr3_aa: CASSVRPLGGGNEQFF
cdr3_nt: TGTGCCAGCAGCGTACGCCCGCTGGGCGGGGGCAATGAGCAGTTCTTC

j_call: TRBJ2-7
d_call: TRBD1
clone_size: NA
v_call: TRBV10-1
cdr3_aa: CASSYRDSMQYF
cdr3_nt: TGCGCCAGCAGTTATCGGGACAGCATGCAGTACTTC

j_call: TRBJ2-1
d_call: TRBD1
clone_size: NA
v_call: TRBV20-1
cdr3_aa: CSASVPRQGLANEQFF
cdr3_nt: TGCAGTGCTAGTGTTCCGAGACAGGGGTTGGCAAATGAGCAGTTCTTC

j_call: TRBJ1-1
d_call: NA
clone_size: NA
v_call: TRBV30
cdr3_aa: CAWSRKRRDTEAFF
cdr3_nt: TGTGCCTGGAGTCGCAAGAGGAGGGACACTGAAGCTTTCTTT

j_call: TRBJ2-1
d_call: TRBD1
clone_size: NA
v_call: TRBV30
cdr3_aa: CAWSGTDRGVPESSYNEQFF
cdr3_nt: TGTGCCTGGAGCGGTACCGACAGGGGAGTCCCAGAAAGCTCCTACAATGAGCAGTTCTTC

j_call: TRBJ2-1
d_call: TRBD1
clone_size: NA
v_call: TRBV19
cdr3_aa: CASSGSRTGRKGEQFF
cdr3_nt: TGTGCCAGTAGTGGTTCTCGGACAGGGAGGAAGGGTGAGCAGTTCTTC

j_call: TRBJ2-2
d_call: NA
clone_size: NA
v_call: TRBV28
cdr3_aa: CASSRVGRGIGELFF
cdr3_nt: TGTGCCAGCAGCCGTGTCGGGAGAGGGATCGGGGAGCTGTTTTTT

j_call: TRBJ1-1
d_call: TRBD1
clone_size: NA
v_call: TRBV4-1
cdr3_aa: CASSPGTANTEAFF
cdr3_nt: TGCGCCAGCAGCCCAGGGACAGCGAACACTGAAGCTTTCTTT

j_call: TRBJ2-2
d_call: NA
clone_size: NA
v_call: TRBV9
cdr3_aa: CASSVAREVTGELFF
cdr3_nt: TGTGCCAGCAGCGTAGCTCGGGAAGTCACCGGGGAGCTGTTTTTT